The 2 T cell receptor beta chains presented below share a single source sample, sequenced in a study of cytomegalovirus exposure and HLA in healthy donors. This PCR relied on a set of 60 Vbeta primers and 13 Jbeta primers. This table comes from immunoSEQ multiplex PCR, and its TCRdb copy is limited to in-frame clones, with some not included. This sample has 50,000 to 60,000 clones, with 73% found just once. The sequenced sample consisted of PBMCs. The receptors come from a young man in good health and CMV-seronegative.

The chain uses TRBV4-3 and TRBJ2-3, with 12 bases fitting TRBD2. Germline V gene sequence: CDR1 LGHNA, CDR2 YSLEER. The CDR3 is 14 amino acids. V trimming: 2 bases; J trimming: 11 bases; junction bases outside the gene matches: 5. The CDR3 DNA reads as TGCGCCAGCAGCCAAAATCTACTAGCGGGAGGGCAGTATTTT. As protein: CASSQNLLAGGQYF.

This clone was detected once. The chain has TRBV18 and TRBJ2-5; 8 positions match TRBD1. This CDR3 is built from 15 residues. V gave up 0 bases and J gave up 3 bases; unmatched junction bases: 3. Germline V lookup: CDR1 KGHSH, CDR2 LQKENI. CDR3 bases: TGTGCCAGCTCACCACCAGGACAGGGTGAAGAGACCCAGTACTTC. Its translation is CASSPPGQGEETQYF.